The source of this TCR beta chain is a study of preoperative IRX-2 immunotherapy in early breast cancer. The CDR3 has 15 amino acids. Germline CDR1 SGHAT, CDR2 FQNNGV. V lost 5 bases and J lost 5; bases outside the gene matches: 9. This clone occurred once. Treatment defined: preoperative locoregional IRX-2 cytokine immunotherapy. Preoperative locoregional IRX-2 cytokine immunotherapy was tested in the phase Ib source study. The protocol was immunoSEQ multiplex PCR, while the TCRdb copy is restricted to in-frame clones and leaves out a portion. Here the sample spans around 57,000 clones, 94% being singletons.

This material was acquired from a patient treated with IRX-2 immunotherapy. The V call is TRBV11-2, the J call TRBJ1-1; TRBD1 matches at 9 bases. The receptor's source is a human donor with breast cancer. DNA of the CDR3: TGTGCCAGCAGCCTCAGGGGGACAGGGAGAACTGAAGCTTTCTTT. Protein: CASSLRGTGRTEAFF.